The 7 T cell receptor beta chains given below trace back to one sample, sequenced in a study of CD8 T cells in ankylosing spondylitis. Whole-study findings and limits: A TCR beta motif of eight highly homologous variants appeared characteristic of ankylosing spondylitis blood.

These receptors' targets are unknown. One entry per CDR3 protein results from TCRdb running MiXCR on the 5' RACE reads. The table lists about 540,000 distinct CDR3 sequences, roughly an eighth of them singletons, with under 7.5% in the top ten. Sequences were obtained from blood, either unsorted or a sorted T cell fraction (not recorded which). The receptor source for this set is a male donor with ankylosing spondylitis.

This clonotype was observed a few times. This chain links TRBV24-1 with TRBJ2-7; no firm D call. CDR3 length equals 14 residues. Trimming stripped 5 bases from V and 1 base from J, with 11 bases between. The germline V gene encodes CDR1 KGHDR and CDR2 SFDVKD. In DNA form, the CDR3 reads TGTGCCACCAGTGCCTCAAGACAATCCTACGAGCAGTACTTC. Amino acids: CATSASRQSYEQYF.

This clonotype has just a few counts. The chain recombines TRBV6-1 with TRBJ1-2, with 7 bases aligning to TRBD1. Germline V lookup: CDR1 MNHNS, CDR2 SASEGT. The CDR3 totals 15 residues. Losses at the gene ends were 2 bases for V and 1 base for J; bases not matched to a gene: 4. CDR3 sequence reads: CASSELWDSNYGYTF. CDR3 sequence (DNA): TGTGCCAGCAGTGAACTTTGGGACAGTAACTATGGCTACACCTTC.

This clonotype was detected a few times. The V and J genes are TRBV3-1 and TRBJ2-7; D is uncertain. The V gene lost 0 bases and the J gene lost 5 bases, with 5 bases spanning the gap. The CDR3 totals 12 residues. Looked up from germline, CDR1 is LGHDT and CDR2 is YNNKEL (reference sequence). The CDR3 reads CASSQEGHEQYV. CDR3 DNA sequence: TGTGCCAGCAGCCAAGAAGGCCACGAGCAGTACGTC.

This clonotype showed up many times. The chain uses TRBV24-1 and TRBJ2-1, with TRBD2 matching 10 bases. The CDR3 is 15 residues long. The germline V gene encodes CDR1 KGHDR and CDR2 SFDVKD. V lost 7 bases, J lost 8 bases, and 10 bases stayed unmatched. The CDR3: CATRGTSGKVDEQFF. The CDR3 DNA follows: TGTGCCACCAGGGGAACTAGCGGGAAGGTCGATGAGCAGTTCTTC.

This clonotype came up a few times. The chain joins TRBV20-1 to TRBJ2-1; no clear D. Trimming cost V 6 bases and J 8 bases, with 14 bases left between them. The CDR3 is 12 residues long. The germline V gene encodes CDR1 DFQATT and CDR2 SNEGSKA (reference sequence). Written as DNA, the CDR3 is TGCAGTGCGACCATCCTTTGGGATGAGCAGTTCTTC. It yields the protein CSATILWDEQFF.

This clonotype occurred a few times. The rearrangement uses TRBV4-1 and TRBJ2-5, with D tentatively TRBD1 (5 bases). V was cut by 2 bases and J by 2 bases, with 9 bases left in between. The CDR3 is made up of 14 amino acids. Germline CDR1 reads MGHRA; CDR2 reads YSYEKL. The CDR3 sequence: CASSQTTAQETQYF. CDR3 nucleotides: TGCGCCAGCAGCCAAACGACAGCTCAAGAGACCCAGTACTTC.

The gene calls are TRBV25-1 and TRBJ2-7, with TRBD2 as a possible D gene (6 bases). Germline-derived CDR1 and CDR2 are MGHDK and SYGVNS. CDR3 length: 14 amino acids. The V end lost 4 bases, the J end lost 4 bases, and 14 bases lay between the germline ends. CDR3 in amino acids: CASSAERAEYEQYF. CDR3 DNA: TGTGCCAGCAGTGCGGAGCGGGCGGAATACGAGCAGTACTTC.